These 8 T cell receptor beta chains came from one sample sequenced in a study of tumor-infiltrating lymphocytes in primary liver carcinoma. The authors made TCR beta cDNA from approximately 500 ng total RNA with a constant-region primer. Libraries of TCR beta came from three nested multiplex PCR rounds with slightly modified ARM-PCR. The first two PCR rounds, roughly 9 cycles each, used TRBV1-TRBV30 forward primers and a C-beta reverse primer. TCRdb itself ran the multiplex PCR reads through MiXCR, one entry per CDR3 protein. The table has 100,000 or so distinct CDR3 sequences, more than 65% seen once. Co-extracted RNA and DNA came from around 20-30 mg of unsorted bulk tissue. Sequenced: liver tumor tissue from sampling region 5. As to subset: tumor region T5, tumor centre. These TCRs come from a woman aged 60-75 years with primary liver carcinoma and hepatitis B virus infection.

This clonotype is a singleton in its sample. This CDR3 fails to terminate in the conserved phenylalanine or tryptophan, so it likely reflects a read error. It is unclear where the CDR3 begins or ends on the DNA, so no DNA is shown, and the CDR3 is as TCRdb lists it. The chain links TRBV11-2 to TRBJ2-6. The CDR3 length equals 15 residues, ends included. The V gene's germline CDR1 is SGHAT and CDR2 FQNNGV. The CDR3 reads CASIISFSGTSVLTI.

This rearrangement joins TRBV11-1 to TRBJ2-7; D might be TRBD2 (6 bases). The CDR3 length is 15 residues. The germline V gene encodes CDR1 SGHAT and CDR2 FQDESV (reference sequence). The V end lost 10 bases, the J end lost 6 bases, and 25 bases lay between the germline ends. In DNA form, the CDR3 reads TGTGCCATCATCCCTCGGATAGCAGGACTACGCGAGCAGTACTTC. Translation gives CAIIPRIAGLREQYF.

With respect to this clonotype: At one end the junction does not follow the germline gene, possibly because of a read error. This chain links TRBV25-1 with TRBJ1-2, with TRBD1 identical over 7 bases. This CDR3 spans 15 amino acids. CDR1 MGHDK and CDR2 SYGVNS come from the germline V gene. The CDR3 reads CVSSGQGGRSYGYTF. The CDR3 coding sequence is TGTGTCAGCAGTGGCCAGGGGGGGAGAAGCTATGGCTACACCTTC.

To note about this clonotype: An end of the junction does not agree with germline; a read error may underlie this. This sequence joins TRBV7-9 and TRBJ2-2; a possible D gene is TRBD2 (5 bases). Germline V CDR1 and CDR2: SEHNR, FQNEAQ (reference sequence). The CDR3 has 11 residues. The CDR3 loop reads CASSSTGEPLF. The CDR3 DNA reads TGTGCCAGCAGCTCCACCGGGGAGCCGCTTTTT. Variable domain in full (rest from reference TRBV7-9 and TRBJ2-2): DTGVSQNPRHKITKRGQNVTFRCDPISEHNRLYWYRQTLGQGPEFLTYFQNEAQLEKSRLLSDRFSAERPKGSFSTLEIQRTEQGDSAMYLCASSSTGEPLFGEGSRLTVL.

This clonotype was counted between two and nine times. This could be a read error, since a much larger clone is one nucleotide away. The rearrangement uses TRBV14 and TRBJ1-1; 9 bases line up with TRBD1. Unmatched junction bases numbered 12, after V lost 7 bases and J lost 3 bases. Germline V gives CDR1 SGHDN, CDR2 FVKESK. CDR3 size: 16 residues. The CDR3 DNA sequence: TGTGCCAGCAACCTGGACAGGGGACAGAGTCACACTGAAGCTTTCTTT. It yields the protein CASNLDRGQSHTEAFF.

In the case of this clonotype: One end of the junction is discordant with germline, which a read error may explain. The V call is TRBV12-3 or TRBV12-4, the J call TRBJ2-7; possibly TRBD1 or TRBD2 for D (7 bases each). This CDR3 spans 14 amino acids. The CDR3 reads CASSRGDSVYERYF. Here the CDR3 DNA reads TGCGCCAGCAGCCGGGGGGACAGCGTGTACGAGCGGTACTTC.

In regard to this clonotype: A clone one base away is much larger, so this may be a read error. The V gene is TRBV14, the J gene TRBJ2-5, with 7 positions matching TRBD1. This CDR3 spans 15 amino acids. V lost 4 bases, J lost 4 bases, and 9 bases stayed unmatched. Germline V lookup: CDR1 SGHDN, CDR2 FVKESK. The CDR3 protein is CASSPLTGRGETQYF. CDR3 nucleotides: TGTGCCAGCAGCCCCTTGACAGGGAGAGGAGAGACCCAGTACTTC.

On this clonotype: One end of the junction fails to match germline, which may point to a read error. The chain carries TRBV10-3 and TRBJ2-1; TRBD2 is a possible D gene (6 bases). CDR1 is ENHRY and CDR2 is SYGVKD in the germline V gene. The CDR3 loop spans 16 amino acids. For the CDR3, the DNA is TGTGCCATCGGTGATGGGCATACGGGGGACTACAATGAGCAGTTCTTC. This gives the protein CAIGDGHTGDYNEQFF.